The 23 T cell receptor beta chains presented below share a single source sample, sequenced in a study of blood T cell repertoires in COVID-19 (dated by TCRdb to 2019 to 2021). Libraries were constructed by the immunoSEQ multiplex PCR assay. What TCRdb holds here is the immuneACCESS table cut down to in-frame rearrangements. Part of the clones is not present; checked against another copy, under half of the missing clones reflect an unresolved V gene, and the others are unexplained. This sample lists some 100,000 clones; about 90% were detected once. Approximately 8.7% of the sample rests with the top ten. The source material was peripheral blood. These receptor sequences come from a woman aged 70 to 79 with acute or convalescent COVID-19.

This chain connects TRBV24-1 to TRBJ1-5; possible D gene TRBD1, 5 bases. The CDR3 has 13 residues. Trimming cost V 5 bases and J 4 bases, with 8 bases left between them. CDR1 and CDR2 from the germline V gene are KGHDR and SFDVKD. CDR3 bases: TGTGCCACCAGTGTAGGGGAAAATCAGCCCCAGCATTTT. Its protein is CATSVGENQPQHF.

The rearrangement uses TRBV6-4 and TRBJ2-3, with unresolved D. The CDR3 runs to 12 residues. The germline V and J ends were trimmed by 3 bases and 3 bases, with 4 bases remaining between them. The germline CDR1 and CDR2 sequences are MRHNA and SNTAGT. CDR3 amino acids: CASSDMTDTQYF. CDR3 DNA sequence: TGTGCCAGCAGTGATATGACAGATACGCAGTATTTT.

This sequence joins TRBV7-6 and TRBJ2-1; TRBD2 might be the D (6 bases). Trimming stripped 5 bases from V and 5 bases from J, with 16 bases between. Germline CDR1 SGHVS, CDR2 FNYEAQ. There are 15 residues in the CDR3. CDR3: CASSQEGGYDNEQFF. The CDR3 nucleotides are TGTGCCAGCAGCCAAGAGGGAGGATATGACAATGAGCAGTTCTTC.

The table lists this clone with a count of one. The rearrangement uses TRBV10-3 and TRBJ1-2, with a tentative D call TRBD1 (6 bases). There are 16 residues in the CDR3. Germline-derived CDR1 and CDR2 are ENHRY and SYGVKD. Between the trimmed V and J ends, which lost 4 bases and 1 base, there was a span of 16 bases. Here the CDR3 reads CAISVSTGSGNYGYTF. The CDR3 nucleotides are TGTGCCATCAGTGTCTCTACAGGGAGTGGTAACTATGGCTACACCTTC.

This sequence joins TRBV13 and TRBJ2-7, with TRBD2 matching over 9 bases. Trimming cost V 0 bases and J 4 bases; bases outside gene matches: 7. This CDR3 is 16 amino acids long. Looked up from germline, CDR1 is PRHDT and CDR2 is FYEKMQ (reference sequence). Written as DNA, the CDR3 is TGTGCCAGCAGCTTAGGCCTTCTAGCGGGACGTTACGAGCAGTACTTC. Translated: CASSLGLLAGRYEQYF. Drawing the rest from reference TRBV13 and TRBJ2-7, the complete variable domain is AAGVIQSPRHLIKEKRETATLKCYPIPRHDTVYWYQQGPGQDPQFLISFYEKMQSDKGSIPDRFSAQQFSDYHSELNMSSLELGDSALYFCASSLGLLAGRYEQYFGPGTRLTVT.

The chain employs TRBV19 and TRBJ2-4; 7 positions agree with TRBD1. This CDR3 comprises 15 residues. V lost 2 bases, J lost 5 bases, and 6 bases stayed unmatched. From germline, CDR1 is LNHDA and CDR2 SQIVND (reference sequence). The CDR3 here is CASSINRDSQNIQYF. Written as DNA, the CDR3 is TGTGCCAGTAGTATAAACCGGGACAGCCAAAACATTCAGTACTTC. The full variable domain, completed using reference TRBV19 and TRBJ2-4, is DGGITQSPKYLFRKEGQNVTLSCEQNLNHDAMYWYRQDPGQGLRLIYYSQIVNDFQKGDIAEGYSVSREKKESFPLTVTSAQKNPTAFYLCASSINRDSQNIQYFGAGTRLSVL.

The chain joins TRBV30 to TRBJ1-2, with 9 bases lining up with TRBD1. V lost 6 bases to trimming and J lost 7 bases; unmatched junction nucleotides: 6. Germline CDR1 reads GTSNPN; CDR2 reads SVGIG (reference sequence). The CDR3 spans 12 residues. CDR3 residues: CACNRDRVGYTF. As DNA, the CDR3 is TGTGCCTGCAACAGGGACAGGGTTGGCTACACCTTC.

In its sample, this clone was seen once. This chain joins TRBV4-2 and TRBJ1-1; TRBD1 is a possible D gene (6 bases). Trimming took off 5 bases at V and 4 bases at J, with 11 bases between the two ends. Germline V lookup: CDR1 LGHNA, CDR2 YNFKEQ. This CDR3 region has 13 residues. The CDR3 sequence is CASSKQGRTEAFF. CDR3 nucleotide sequence: TGTGCCAGCAGCAAACAGGGACGCACTGAAGCTTTCTTT.

J is TRBJ1-2 and V is TRBV9; TRBD1 agrees at 7 bases. Germline-derived CDR1 and CDR2 are SGDLS and YYNGEE. V gave up 3 bases and J gave up 7 bases; unmatched junction bases: 12. CDR3 length: 15 amino acids. Here the CDR3 reads CASSAEKTGTIGYTF. The CDR3 bases are TGTGCCAGCAGCGCCGAGAAGACAGGGACGATTGGCTACACCTTC.

This clone was found a few times. The chain joins TRBV10-2 to TRBJ1-5; perhaps TRBD1 as D (6 bases). Trimming removed 7 bases at V and 4 bases at J, with 11 bases between. This CDR3 contains 13 residues. The germline CDR1 and CDR2 sequences are WSHSY and SAAADI. In DNA, the CDR3 is TGCGCCAGCACCGCAGGGGTAAATCAGCCCCAGCATTTT. Its translation: CASTAGVNQPQHF.

The chain's CDR3 is CASSPRSNYGYTF. The CDR3 nucleotides are TGTGCCAGCAGCCCTAGGAGCAACTATGGCTACACCTTC. J is TRBJ1-2 and V is TRBV14; D gene uncertain. V was trimmed by 4 bases and J by 2 bases, leaving 8 bases between them. CDR3 length: 13 residues. Germline values: CDR1 SGHDN, CDR2 FVKESK.

V usage is TRBV9 and J usage is TRBJ2-3, with 7 bases lining up with TRBD2. The trim removed 3 bases at V and 10 bases at J, leaving 5 bases unmatched. This CDR3 has 12 residues. The germline CDR1 and CDR2 sequences are SGDLS and YYNGEE. The CDR3 coding sequence is TGTGCCAGCAGCGCGAGCGGGGATGCGCAGTATTTT. This encodes CASSASGDAQYF.

Only a few counts were recorded for this clone. The chain combines TRBV5-6 with TRBJ2-2; D not certain. This CDR3 spans 12 amino acids. The germline gives CDR1 SGHDT, CDR2 YYEEEE. V lost 1 base, J lost 6 bases, and 4 bases lay in between. The CDR3: CASSLPSGELFF. CDR3 in DNA: TGTGCCAGCAGCTTGCCTTCCGGGGAGCTGTTTTTT.

This chain connects TRBV5-1 to TRBJ2-1; 8 bases match TRBD1. Germline V gene lookup returns CDR1 SGHRS and CDR2 YFSETQ. The V and J ends lost 4 bases and 4 bases, in that order; junction bases with no gene match: 7. The CDR3 sequence is 15 residues long. CDR3 in amino acids: CASSQQGVRYNEQFF. Written as DNA, the CDR3 is TGCGCCAGCAGCCAACAGGGGGTACGGTACAATGAGCAGTTCTTC.

The chain recombines TRBV5-6 with TRBJ2-2, with D tentatively TRBD2 (5 bases). V lost 4 bases, J lost 5 bases, and 18 bases lay in between. The germline V gene encodes CDR1 SGHDT and CDR2 YYEEEE. The CDR3 totals 16 residues. CDR3 protein: CASSPLDLAGTGELFF. Written as DNA, the CDR3 is TGTGCCAGCAGCCCTCTGGATCTAGCCGGTACCGGGGAGCTGTTTTTT.

The gene calls are TRBV19 and TRBJ2-1; D possibly corresponds to TRBD2 (5 bases). The V end was cut by 0 bases, the J end by 10 bases, with 13 bases between. Germline V CDR1 and CDR2: LNHDA, SQIVND (reference sequence). The CDR3 is made up of 14 amino acids. This CDR3 reads CASSIDVGSREQFF. DNA of the CDR3: TGTGCCAGTAGTATAGATGTGGGGAGTCGGGAGCAGTTCTTC.

This sequence joins TRBV9 and TRBJ1-2; D may be TRBD1 (5 bases). Trimming stripped 0 bases from V and 5 bases from J, with 14 bases between. This CDR3 is built from 15 residues. Germline V CDR1 and CDR2: SGDLS, YYNGEE. DNA for the CDR3: TGTGCCAGCAGCGTAGATGCCAGGGCGGATTATGGCTACACCTTC. Translating it yields CASSVDARADYGYTF.

This chain joins TRBV24-1 and TRBJ2-1; TRBD1 aligns across 11 bases. The CDR3 has 20 residues. Germline V gives CDR1 KGHDR, CDR2 SFDVKD. V lost 2 bases and J lost 0; bases outside the gene matches: 11. The CDR3 reads CATSDYPGTGGKSSYNEQFF. The CDR3 nucleotides are TGTGCCACCAGTGATTACCCCGGGACAGGGGGTAAGAGCTCCTACAATGAGCAGTTCTTC.

The chain carries TRBV5-6 and TRBJ2-1; a possible D gene is TRBD1 (6 bases). Germline assignment: CDR1 SGHDT and CDR2 YYEEEE. This CDR3 is 17 amino acids long. V was trimmed by 0 bases and J by 7 bases, leaving 20 bases between them. DNA for the CDR3: TGTGCCAGCAGCTTGGGACAGGTTTTCCCCCTCCATAATGAGCAGTTCTTC. Its translation is CASSLGQVFPLHNEQFF.

The chain uses TRBV15 and TRBJ2-7, with TRBD2 matching 7 bases. The junction had 10 bases not matched to a gene; V was cut back by 8 bases and J by 0 bases. CDR3 length: 15 amino acids. The germline CDR1 and CDR2 sequences are LNHNV and YYDKDF (reference sequence). This chain's CDR3 is CATATNGGGSYEQYF. The CDR3 DNA reads TGTGCCACCGCAACCAATGGCGGGGGCTCCTACGAGCAGTACTTC.

The rearrangement links TRBV9 to TRBJ2-1; no definite D call. The CDR3 totals 14 residues. The germline V gene encodes CDR1 SGDLS and CDR2 YYNGEE. V was shortened by 0 bases and J by 0 bases, with 4 bases between the two germline ends. CDR3 nucleotide sequence: TGTGCCAGCAGCGTAGGTAGCTCCTACAATGAGCAGTTCTTC. This encodes CASSVGSSYNEQFF.

The chain has TRBV5-1 and TRBJ2-1; 8 nucleotides match TRBD2. After removal of 6 bases from V and 7 bases from J, the junction contained 9 bases not matched to a gene. Germline CDR1 SGHRS, CDR2 YFSETQ. The CDR3 has 14 residues. The chain's CDR3 is CASTFAGGWNEQFF. In nucleotides, the CDR3 is TGCGCCAGCACTTTCGCGGGAGGCTGGAATGAGCAGTTCTTC.

This chain uses TRBV2 with TRBJ2-5; D is possibly TRBD2 (6 bases). The germline CDR1 and CDR2 sequences are SNHLY and FYNNEI. The CDR3 length is 15 residues. The V and J ends lost 6 bases and 1 base respectively, with 15 bases between them. CDR3 nucleotides: TGTGCCAGCAGGCGAGCGGGTGTGGGCCAAGAGACCCAGTACTTC. Translation gives CASRRAGVGQETQYF.